One and the same sample provided the 15 T cell receptor beta chains below, sequenced in a study of blood T cells in healthy people across ages (dated by TCRdb to 2015 to 2017). Libraries were constructed by 5' RACE. A second roughly 7 to 11 cycle PCR used a sample-barcoded 5' primer and a J-beta primer mix. Using fastp at Q25 and MiXCR, TCRdb reprocessed the public reads and kept productive beta chains. Entries that share a CDR3 protein sequence are merged under the most common genes and DNA. A total of roughly 1.9 million distinct CDR3 sequences appear in this sample, about two fifths of them only once. More than 20% of the sample belongs to the ten largest clones. Material: blood. All receptors come from a human donor in good health.

This clonotype was picked up many times. CDR3 DNA sequence: TGTGCCAGCACATCCGGGTACGAGCAGTACTTC. It yields the protein CASTSGYEQYF. The V and J genes are TRBV7-9 and TRBJ2-7; unclear D gene. This CDR3 region has 11 residues. Germline V gives CDR1 SEHNR, CDR2 FQNEAQ (reference sequence). Between the trimmed V and J ends, which lost 7 bases and 4 bases, there was a span of 8 bases.

As regards this clonotype: Its ends do not fully match the called genes, so a read error is possible. CDR3 sequence reads: CASSQDNRANTEAFF. The CDR3 DNA sequence: TGCGCCAGCAGCCAAGACAACAGGGCGAACACTGAAGCTTTCTTT. The chain recombines TRBV14 with TRBJ1-1, with a tentative D call TRBD1 (6 bases). Germline values: CDR1 SGHDN, CDR2 FVKESK. The CDR3 extends over 15 amino acids.

The chain links TRBV15 to TRBJ2-7; tentatively, D is TRBD2 (6 bases). This CDR3 is built from 15 residues. Germline V CDR1 and CDR2: LNHNV, YYDKDF (reference sequence). V was clipped by 0 bases and J by 0 bases, with 9 bases between them. The CDR3 loop reads CATSRDGGSSYEQYF. The CDR3 nucleotides are TGTGCCACCAGCAGAGATGGGGGGAGCTCCTACGAGCAGTACTTC.

This chain links TRBV9 with TRBJ2-1; the D gene is possibly TRBD1 (5 bases). This CDR3 has 16 amino acids. Germline values: CDR1 SGDLS, CDR2 YYNGEE. V was cut by 0 bases and J by 8 bases, with 18 bases left in between. Here the CDR3 reads CASSVAGLGALDEQFF. The CDR3 nucleotides are TGTGCCAGCAGCGTAGCAGGGTTAGGTGCTTTGGATGAGCAGTTCTTC. The whole variable domain, filled in from reference TRBV9 and TRBJ2-1, reads DSGVTQTPKHLITATGQRVTLRCSPRSGDLSVYWYQQSLDQGLQFLIQYYNGEERAKGNILERFSAQQFPDLHSELNLSSLELGDSALYFCASSVAGLGALDEQFFGPGTRLTVL.

The chain combines TRBV5-1 with TRBJ1-1, with 7 bases fitting TRBD1. Germline CDR1 is SGHRS and CDR2 is YFSETQ. V trimming: 6 bases; J trimming: 1 base; junction bases outside the gene matches: 12. This CDR3 spans 16 amino acids. The CDR3 region is CASNTGVGRANTEAFF. CDR3 nucleotides: TGCGCCAGCAACACAGGGGTAGGGCGAGCGAACACTGAAGCTTTCTTT.

This clonotype came up a few times. The chain links TRBV7-9 to TRBJ1-2; perhaps TRBD1 as D (6 bases). Trimming removed 5 bases from V and 2 bases from J, with 21 bases in between. The germline V gene encodes CDR1 SEHNR and CDR2 FQNEAQ (reference sequence). The CDR3 has 17 amino acids. The CDR3 bases are TGTGCCAGCAGCCGAGGGGGGCACAGCCTATGGAACTATGGCTACACCTTC. Its protein is CASSRGGHSLWNYGYTF. Combining the CDR3 with reference TRBV7-9 and TRBJ1-2 gives the whole variable domain DTGVSQNPRHKITKRGQNVTFRCDPISEHNRLYWYRQTLGQGPEFLTYFQNEAQLEKSRLLSDRFSAERPKGSFSTLEIQRTEQGDSAMYLCASSRGGHSLWNYGYTFGSGTRLTVV.

The V call is TRBV28, the J call TRBJ1-2; 10 bases line up with TRBD1. Germline trimming cut 8 bases from V and 7 bases from J; bases unmatched to any gene: 13. The germline gives CDR1 MDHEN, CDR2 SYDVKM. The CDR3 loop spans 15 amino acids. The CDR3 bases are TGTGCCAGCGGGTTCTTCCGGGACAGGGGTCCTGGCTACACCTTC. It yields the protein CASGFFRDRGPGYTF.

This clonotype has more than one count but fewer than ten. The chain uses TRBV5-5 and TRBJ1-2, with D tentatively TRBD1 (6 bases). Trimming took 4 bases from V and 0 from J, leaving 13 bases between them. The CDR3 length is 15 residues. Germline CDR1 and CDR2: SGHKS and YYEKEE (reference sequence). The CDR3, as DNA: TGTGCCAGCAGCACAACAGGGTCAGCTAACTATGGCTACACCTTC. Translated, it gives CASSTTGSANYGYTF.

At least ten counts were recorded for this clonotype. V and J are TRBV6-2 or TRBV6-3 and TRBJ2-4; 7 bases map to TRBD1. With V trimmed by 7 bases and J by 8 bases, 5 bases remained unmatched. Germline CDR1 MNHEY, CDR2 SVGEGT. The CDR3 loop spans 12 amino acids. Here the CDR3 DNA reads TGTGCCAGCAAGGGGGCTTCGGACATTCAGTACTTC. Translation gives CASKGASDIQYF.

The V gene is TRBV6-6, the J gene TRBJ2-3; D possibly corresponds to TRBD1 (5 bases). From germline, CDR1 is MNHNY and CDR2 SVGAGI (reference sequence). With 2 bases removed from V and 10 bases from J, the gap between germline ends came to 10 bases. The CDR3 has 12 residues. The CDR3 here is CASSYPTVPQYF. CDR3 DNA sequence: TGTGCCAGCAGTTACCCGACAGTTCCGCAGTATTTT.

The chain uses TRBV7-9 and TRBJ1-2, with 7 bases matching TRBD1. The CDR3 consists of 14 residues. Unmatched junction bases numbered 2, after V lost 0 bases and J lost 4 bases. Germline CDR1 and CDR2: SEHNR and FQNEAQ (reference sequence). CDR3 sequence (DNA): TGTGCCAGCAGCTTAGCTAGACAGGGCTATGGCTACACCTTC. This codes for CASSLARQGYGYTF.

The chain joins TRBV12-3 or TRBV12-4 to TRBJ1-2; D uncertain. V lost 1 base to trimming and J lost 3 bases, with 9 bases between them. The CDR3 runs to 14 residues. The CDR3 loop reads CASSLDVVDYGYTF. CDR3 sequence (DNA): TGTGCCAGCAGTTTAGATGTCGTGGACTATGGCTACACCTTC.

This chain connects TRBV10-3 to TRBJ2-4; 7 bases align to TRBD1. After removal of 0 bases from V and 8 bases from J, the junction contained 7 bases not matched to a gene. From germline, CDR1 is ENHRY and CDR2 SYGVKD. The CDR3 covers 15 residues. The CDR3 coding sequence is TGTGCCATCAGTGAGTCGACAGGGTATAGAGACATTCAGTACTTC. The encoded protein is CAISESTGYRDIQYF.

This clonotype was observed a few times. This sequence joins TRBV29-1 and TRBJ1-4; D gene ambiguous. The germline V and J ends were trimmed by 7 bases and 7 bases, with 13 bases remaining between them. This CDR3 contains 12 residues. CDR1 SQVTM and CDR2 ANQGSEA come from the germline V gene. The CDR3 loop is CSGRWGGEKLFF. DNA for the CDR3: TGCAGCGGGAGGTGGGGTGGTGAAAAACTGTTTTTT.

This clonotype occurred a few times. The chain has TRBV2 and TRBJ1-1; TRBD1 aligns across 8 bases. There are 14 residues in the CDR3. The V gene's germline CDR1 is SNHLY and CDR2 FYNNEI. After removal of 3 bases from V and 4 bases from J, the junction contained 4 bases not matched to a gene. CDR3 in amino acids: CASSDEQGGTEAFF. As DNA, the CDR3 is TGTGCCAGCAGTGACGAACAGGGGGGCACTGAAGCTTTCTTT.